These 16 T cell receptor beta chains were sequenced from one sample in a study of blood T cells in healthy people across ages. With a J-beta primer mix and a sample-barcoded 5' primer, a second PCR ran about 6 to 11 cycles. TCRdb called the 5' RACE reads again in MiXCR, with one record for every CDR3 protein. The top ten hold 3% to 4.5% of the sample, which has a few hundred thousand distinct CDR3 sequences, about a quarter seen once. These data were also reused for a study on T cells of mothers and their children.

Sequenced input: blood. These receptors came from a boy aged 2 to 10 in good health.

The chain couples TRBV6-5 to TRBJ1-5, with a tentative D call TRBD1 (5 bases). V dropped 0 bases and J dropped 6 bases, with 9 bases sitting between them. The germline V gene encodes CDR1 MNHEY and CDR2 SVGAGI. The CDR3 runs to 14 residues. The CDR3: CASSYSQGTQPQHF. The CDR3 DNA follows: TGTGCCAGCAGTTACTCCCAGGGAACTCAGCCCCAGCATTTT.

The chain couples TRBV5-1 to TRBJ1-4, with D perhaps TRBD1 (6 bases). V dropped 4 bases and J dropped 8 bases, with 21 bases sitting between them. Germline loops: CDR1 SGHRS, CDR2 YFSETQ. The CDR3 sequence is 16 residues long. The CDR3 spells CASSTTPRGTGEKLFF. The CDR3 nucleotides read TGCGCCAGCAGCACCACTCCCAGGGGAACAGGGGAAAAACTGTTTTTT. Variable domain in full (rest from reference TRBV5-1 and TRBJ1-4): KAGVTQTPRYLIKTRGQQVTLSCSPISGHRSVSWYQQTPGQGLQFLFEYFSETQRNKGNFPGRFSGRQFSNSRSEMNVSTLELGDSALYLCASSTTPRGTGEKLFFGSGTQLSVL.

This clonotype was detected only once. CDR3 DNA sequence: TGTGCCAGCAGTTACGGAGAAAACAATGAGCAGTTCTTC. Its translation is CASSYGENNEQFF. The rearrangement joins TRBV6-2 or TRBV6-3 to TRBJ2-5, with D uncertain. The J call could be wrong; TRBJ2-1 is a better fit for the DNA end. The germline V gene encodes CDR1 MNHEY and CDR2 SVGEGT. This CDR3 is built from 13 residues.

This clonotype has more than one count but fewer than ten. At one end the junction does not follow the germline gene, possibly because of a read error. The rearrangement uses TRBV27 and TRBJ2-1; D call uncertain. The J call may be mistaken, given a closer DNA end match to TRBJ2-5. CDR3 size: 13 residues. CDR1 and CDR2 from the germline V gene are MNHEY and SMNVEV (reference sequence). The CDR3 sequence: CASSYNLGEAQYF. The CDR3 DNA sequence: TGTGCCAGCAGTTATAACCTCGGAGAGGCCCAGTACTTC.

The chain joins TRBV28 to TRBJ2-4; 7 positions match TRBD1. The CDR3 extends over 14 amino acids. CDR1 MDHEN and CDR2 SYDVKM come from the germline V gene. With V trimmed by 6 bases and J by 0 bases, 2 bases remained unmatched. CDR3 sequence reads: CASRAGGAKNIQYF. The CDR3 coding sequence is TGTGCCAGCAGGGCAGGGGGAGCCAAAAACATTCAGTACTTC. The complete variable domain, with remaining parts taken from reference TRBV28 and TRBJ2-4, reads DVKVTQSSRYLVKRTGEKVFLECVQDMDHENMFWYRQDPGLGLRLIYFSYDVKMKEKGDIPEGYSVSREKKERFSLILESASTNQTSMYLCASRAGGAKNIQYFGAGTRLSVL.

The chain uses TRBV6-1 and TRBJ2-1; 8 nucleotides align to TRBD2. Looked up from germline, CDR1 is MNHNS and CDR2 is SASEGT. There are 18 residues in the CDR3. The V and J ends lost 6 bases and 2 bases, in that order; junction bases with no gene match: 15. CDR3 protein: CASRKRRSPAGAYNEQFF. The CDR3 DNA reads as TGTGCCAGCAGGAAGCGACGGAGCCCAGCGGGGGCCTACAATGAGCAGTTCTTC.

In this sample, this clonotype turned up a few times. The rearrangement uses TRBV10-3 and TRBJ2-3; D might be TRBD2 (5 bases). The CDR3 is 14 residues long. V gave up 4 bases and J gave up 1 base, with 9 bases separating them. Germline CDR1 reads ENHRY; CDR2 reads SYGVKD. DNA of the CDR3: TGTGCCATCAGTGCAGGAGGAGGCACAGATACGCAGTATTTT. The encoded protein is CAISAGGGTDTQYF.

This chain connects TRBV4-3 to TRBJ2-1; either TRBD1 or TRBD2 may fit D (5 bases each). This CDR3 has 17 residues. Trimming stripped 0 bases from V and 4 bases from J, with 16 bases between. CDR1 LGHNA and CDR2 YSLEER come from the germline V gene. Written as DNA, the CDR3 is TGCGCCAGCAGCCAAGATAGGGGACCAGTACGTTACAATGAGCAGTTCTTC. Amino acid sequence: CASSQDRGPVRYNEQFF.

The chain couples TRBV4-3 to TRBJ2-2, with 10 nucleotides matching TRBD1. CDR3 length: 19 residues. Per germline, CDR1 LGHNA and CDR2 YSLEER. V gave up 4 bases and J gave up 3 bases; unmatched junction bases: 14. The CDR3 nucleotides are TGCGCCAGCAGCCTCTACTCCCCGGGGACAGGGGCGGACACCGGGGAGCTGTTTTTT. Its protein is CASSLYSPGTGADTGELFF.

Ten or more counts support this clonotype. This chain links TRBV2 with TRBJ2-2; D is unclear. CDR1 and CDR2 (germline): SNHLY, FYNNEI. This CDR3 contains 14 residues. V lost 6 bases to trimming and J lost 1 base, with 9 bases between them. The CDR3 spells CASRPFMNTGELFF. The CDR3 DNA sequence: TGTGCCAGCAGACCGTTTATGAACACCGGGGAGCTGTTTTTT.

The rearrangement uses TRBV9 and TRBJ2-1; 7 bases are shared with TRBD2. CDR3 length: 14 residues. V lost 0 bases and J lost 5; bases outside the gene matches: 2. Germline CDR1 reads SGDLS; CDR2 reads YYNGEE. The CDR3 region is CASSVGSGHNEQFF. The DNA for the CDR3 is TGTGCCAGCAGCGTAGGTAGCGGGCACAATGAGCAGTTCTTC. Filled out from reference TRBV9 and TRBJ2-1, the complete variable domain reads DSGVTQTPKHLITATGQRVTLRCSPRSGDLSVYWYQQSLDQGLQFLIQYYNGEERAKGNILERFSAQQFPDLHSELNLSSLELGDSALYFCASSVGSGHNEQFFGPGTRLTVL.

In its sample, this clonotype was seen a few times. The rearrangement joins TRBV27 to TRBJ1-6; D may be TRBD1 (6 bases). The CDR3 is 16 amino acids. V gave up 7 bases and J gave up 7 bases, with 20 bases separating them. Germline V lookup: CDR1 MNHEY, CDR2 SMNVEV (reference sequence). The CDR3 DNA is TGTGCCAGCACTCTGGGACATCCTACCGCAAATTCACCCCTCCACTTT. Its protein is CASTLGHPTANSPLHF.

This chain connects TRBV6-6 to TRBJ2-3; TRBD2 agrees at 7 bases. The CDR3 runs 16 residues. CDR1 and CDR2 from the germline V gene are MNHNY and SVGAGI (reference sequence). Trimming removed 0 bases from V and 3 bases from J; junction bases left unmatched: 6. CDR3 nucleotides: TGTGCCAGCAGTTACTCAGCCAGGGAGGGGACAGATACGCAGTATTTT. It yields the protein CASSYSAREGTDTQYF.

The chain is built from TRBV24-1 and TRBJ2-1; no clear D. Looked up from germline, CDR1 is KGHDR and CDR2 is SFDVKD. V shed 4 bases and J shed 2 bases, with 14 bases lying between them. The CDR3 totals 16 residues. The CDR3 DNA reads TGTGCCACCAGTGACCTCGGACCTACAACCTACAATGAGCAGTTCTTC. Translation: CATSDLGPTTYNEQFF.

CDR3 in amino acids: CASSLASGITDTQYF. DNA for the CDR3: TGTGCCAGCAGCCTTGCCAGCGGAATCACAGATACGCAGTATTTT. This chain uses TRBV4-2 with TRBJ2-3; tentatively, D is TRBD2 (5 bases). Germline-derived CDR1 and CDR2 are LGHNA and YNFKEQ. The CDR3 consists of 15 residues. V lost 4 bases to trimming and J lost 2 bases, with 13 bases between them.

This clonotype has more than one count but fewer than ten. V and J are TRBV12-3 or TRBV12-4 and TRBJ1-6; 7 positions match TRBD1. With 10 bases clipped from V and 10 bases from J, the junction kept 13 bases outside the gene matches. The CDR3 consists of 14 residues. This chain's CDR3 is CAIATGTARSPLHF. CDR3 coding DNA: TGTGCCATCGCAACCGGGACAGCTCGGTCACCCCTCCACTTT.